In its sample, the clone carrying this T cell receptor beta chain was seen a few times. The antigen is undetermined. Uncontrolled infections, other autoimmune diseases, pregnancy or lactation led to exclusion of patients. The data were taken from a study of T cells in Graves' hyperthyroidism and ophthalmopathy. CDR3 length: 15 amino acids. The germline gives CDR1 SGDLS, CDR2 YYNGEE. V lost 0 bases, J lost 6 bases, and 16 bases lay in between. Study conclusions and caveats: It was a median approximately 6.9 months before onset that the model predicted ophthalmopathy. Researchers report that a 13 V-J model separated ophthalmopathy from stable hyperthyroidism.

There were TCR beta CDR3 regions amplified from RNA transcripts. The HTBI primer set drove a first-round RT-PCR of the TCR CDR3. Each CDR3 protein gets one entry after TCRdb re-called the multiplex PCR reads with MiXCR. The repertoire has 490,000 or so distinct CDR3 sequences, roughly a sixth of them found once; the top ten carry approximately 30%. The genes are TRBV9 and TRBJ2-7, with D tentatively TRBD2 (7 bases). Sequencing input: blood. The sequence was obtained from a woman aged 25 to 39 with Graves' ophthalmopathy. CDR3 amino acids: CASSVDAGADREQYF. The CDR3 bases are TGTGCCAGCAGCGTAGACGCGGGGGCGGACCGCGAGCAGTACTTC.